This entry lists 27 T cell receptor beta chains sequenced from one sample in a study of CD8 T cells in ankylosing spondylitis. TCRdb reanalysed the 5' RACE reads using MiXCR and keeps one entry per CDR3 protein. The sample comprises 300,000 to 350,000 distinct CDR3 sequences, around 21% of which are singletons, and 3% to 4% rests with the top ten. Sequenced sample: blood, either unsorted or a sorted T cell fraction (not recorded which). Source of these receptors: a female donor with ankylosing spondylitis or in good health (not recorded which).

V usage is TRBV20-1 and J usage is TRBJ2-1, with D perhaps TRBD1 (6 bases). CDR1 is DFQATT, CDR2 SNEGSKA, per germline (reference sequence). CDR3 length: 19 amino acids. The V and J ends lost 0 bases and 0 bases respectively, with 21 bases between them. The CDR3 nucleotides read TGCAGTGCTAGAGATCGAAGGGGGACATTCATTAGCTCCTACAATGAGCAGTTCTTC. Translated, it gives CSARDRRGTFISSYNEQFF.

This clonotype has just a few counts. The chain combines TRBV20-1 with TRBJ2-4; 10 positions agree with TRBD2. Germline V gene lookup returns CDR1 DFQATT and CDR2 SNEGSKA (reference sequence). The V gene end was trimmed by 4 bases and the J gene end by 3 bases; junction bases not matched to a gene: 9. The CDR3 is 16 amino acids. The CDR3: CSATEARTSGKNIQYF. As DNA, the CDR3 is TGCAGTGCTACAGAGGCCCGGACTAGCGGCAAAAACATTCAGTACTTC.

There are many counts of this clonotype. The gene calls are TRBV29-1 and TRBJ2-2, with 7 bases identical to TRBD1. Germline trimming cut 5 bases from V and 8 bases from J; bases unmatched to any gene: 5. The CDR3 sequence is 12 residues long. Per germline, CDR1 SQVTM and CDR2 ANQGSEA. The CDR3 here is CSVKGAGGELFF. The CDR3 DNA is TGCAGCGTTAAGGGGGCCGGTGGGGAGCTGTTTTTT.

This clonotype has just a few counts. The chain uses TRBV18 and TRBJ2-7; D is perhaps TRBD2 (5 bases). The CDR3 is 15 residues long. Germline CDR1 is KGHSH and CDR2 is LQKENI. V was shortened by 6 bases and J by 2 bases, with 17 bases between the two germline ends. The CDR3 nucleotides read TGTGCCAGCTCGGGAGAGCGGACGACTACCTACGAGCAGTACTTC. It codes for CASSGERTTTYEQYF.

Only a few counts were recorded for this clonotype. The chain has TRBV7-9 and TRBJ2-7; possibly TRBD1 for D (5 bases). Germline CDR1 reads SEHNR; CDR2 reads FQNEAQ (reference sequence). Trimming removed 6 bases from V and 5 bases from J, with 8 bases in between. The CDR3 is made up of 11 amino acids. In nucleotides, the CDR3 is TGTGCCAGCAGGCGACAGAACGAGCAGTACTTC. Amino acid sequence: CASRRQNEQYF.

The sample holds a few counts of this clonotype. This chain joins TRBV4-1 and TRBJ1-6; weak D call: TRBD1 (6 bases). The CDR3 is 16 residues long. Trimming cost V 5 bases and J 3 bases, with 14 bases left between them. The germline V gene encodes CDR1 MGHRA and CDR2 YSYEKL. Written as DNA, the CDR3 is TGCGCCAGCAGCGAAGGGGGGGGACTCTATAATTCACCCCTCCACTTT. As protein: CASSEGGGLYNSPLHF.

This clonotype qualifies as medium-sized. The chain couples TRBV12-3 or TRBV12-4 to TRBJ1-1, with D possibly being TRBD1 (6 bases). The CDR3 totals 13 residues. Trimming removed 2 bases at V and 5 bases at J, with 9 bases between. CDR3 DNA: TGTGCCAGCAGTTTAATGAGGGGGACTGAAGCTTTCTTT. Residues: CASSLMRGTEAFF.

This clonotype was counted between two and nine times. The rearrangement joins TRBV9 to TRBJ1-2; D unresolved. The length of the CDR3 is 14 residues. V lost 4 bases and J lost 0, with 10 bases in between. Germline V gene sequence: CDR1 SGDLS, CDR2 YYNGEE. CDR3 protein: CASSPRGPNYGYTF. CDR3 coding DNA: TGTGCCAGCAGCCCCCGCGGACCTAACTATGGCTACACCTTC.

This chain joins TRBV20-1 and TRBJ1-2; 10 bases fit TRBD1. The CDR3 consists of 12 residues. Germline CDR1 and CDR2: DFQATT and SNEGSKA (reference sequence). Trimming removed 3 bases from V and 8 bases from J; junction bases left unmatched: 3. DNA for the CDR3: TGCAGTGCTAGCAGGACAGGGGGAGGCTACACCTTC. Protein sequence: CSASRTGGGYTF.

This clonotype has a count of ten or more. The genes are TRBV7-2 and TRBJ2-2, with unresolved D. This CDR3 has 15 amino acids. Germline CDR1 and CDR2: SGHTA and FQGNSA. Trimming took off 7 bases at V and 0 bases at J, with 12 bases between the two ends. CDR3 in amino acids: CASNQLRANTGELFF. In DNA, the CDR3 is TGTGCCAGCAACCAATTACGGGCGAACACCGGGGAGCTGTTTTTT.

On this clonotype: This may come from a read error, since a much larger clone is one base off. This rearrangement joins TRBV11-2 to TRBJ2-1; D remains unclear. CDR3 size: 16 residues. Trimming cost V 2 bases and J 9 bases, with 20 bases left between them. Germline CDR1 is SGHAT and CDR2 is FQNNGV. CDR3 protein: CASSLFIHLKNIEQFF. The DNA of the CDR3 is TGTGCCAGCAGCTTATTCATCCACCTGAAGAACATTGAGCAGTTCTTC.

The rearrangement joins TRBV19 to TRBJ1-5, with D perhaps TRBD1 (6 bases). Trimming stripped 4 bases from V and 10 bases from J, with 17 bases between. CDR3 length: 14 residues. Germline V lookup: CDR1 LNHDA, CDR2 SQIVND (reference sequence). The CDR3 DNA sequence: TGTGCCAGTAGTACTCGGACAGAAGTATTACCCCAGCATTTT. Translation: CASSTRTEVLPQHF. The variable domain in full, completed from reference TRBV19 and TRBJ1-5, reads DGGITQSPKYLFRKEGQNVTLSCEQNLNHDAMYWYRQDPGQGLRLIYYSQIVNDFQKGDIAEGYSVSREKKESFPLTVTSAQKNPTAFYLCASSTRTEVLPQHFGDGTRLSIL.

This clonotype was detected many times. The gene calls are TRBV29-1 and TRBJ1-1; 7 nucleotides agree with TRBD1. Trimming at V came to 4 bases and at J to 6 bases, leaving 8 bases not matched to a gene. In germline, CDR1 is SQVTM, CDR2 ANQGSEA. The CDR3 has 13 residues. Here the CDR3 DNA reads TGCAGCGTTGCGCTTACAGGGGAAGCTGAAGCTTTCTTT. Translating it yields CSVALTGEAEAFF. Together with reference TRBV29-1 and TRBJ1-1, the CDR3 gives the full variable domain: SAVISQKPSRDICQRGTSLTIQCQVDSQVTMMFWYRQQPGQSLTLIATANQGSEATYESGFVIDKFPISRPNLTFSTLTVSNMSPEDSSIYLCSVALTGEAEAFFGQGTRLTVV.

This chain connects TRBV9 to TRBJ2-6, with 7 bases identical to TRBD1. Germline V gives CDR1 SGDLS, CDR2 YYNGEE. V was clipped by 0 bases and J by 0 bases; unmatched bases: 3. CDR3 length equals 17 residues. The CDR3 protein is CASSVAGQSSGANVLTF. The CDR3, as DNA: TGTGCCAGCAGCGTAGCGGGACAGAGCTCTGGGGCCAACGTCCTGACTTTC. Full variable domain (remainder filled in from reference TRBV9 and TRBJ2-6): DSGVTQTPKHLITATGQRVTLRCSPRSGDLSVYWYQQSLDQGLQFLIQYYNGEERAKGNILERFSAQQFPDLHSELNLSSLELGDSALYFCASSVAGQSSGANVLTFGAGSRLTVL.

This clonotype was detected a few times. V and J are TRBV7-3 and TRBJ2-1; perhaps TRBD2 as D (5 bases). CDR3 size: 13 residues. Trimming took off 3 bases at V and 9 bases at J, with 12 bases between the two ends. CDR1 is SGHTA and CDR2 is FQGTGA in the germline V gene. The CDR3 DNA reads TGTGCCAGCAGCTTGGGTTTCGAGGGTGAGCAGTTCTTC. This codes for CASSLGFEGEQFF.

CDR3 coding DNA: TGTGCCAGCAGCGCCCCGGGGGCCGAAGATGAGCAGTTCTTC. It encodes CASSAPGAEDEQFF. V usage is TRBV9 and J usage is TRBJ2-1; D is perhaps TRBD1 or TRBD2 (6 bases each). The CDR3 is 14 amino acids. Germline values: CDR1 SGDLS, CDR2 YYNGEE. V was trimmed by 3 bases and J by 8 bases, leaving 15 bases between them.

This clonotype was seen a handful of times. The CDR3 DNA sequence: TGTGCCAGCAGCAACAGGGGGAATCAGCCCCAGCATTTT. Its translation is CASSNRGNQPQHF. The chain has TRBV5-8 and TRBJ1-5, with TRBD1 matching over 8 bases. Looked up from germline, CDR1 is SGHTS and CDR2 is YDEGEE. J was trimmed by 4 bases and V by 4 bases; bases with no gene match: 1. This CDR3 is built from 13 residues.

The gene calls are TRBV5-1 and TRBJ1-2; D gene ambiguous. Looked up from germline, CDR1 is SGHRS and CDR2 is YFSETQ. CDR3 length: 13 amino acids. V gave up 7 bases and J gave up 2 bases, with 12 bases separating them. The CDR3 coding sequence is TGCGCCAGCCGCCGGGCAGACAACTATGGCTACACCTTC. Amino acid sequence: CASRRADNYGYTF.

This clonotype was found many times. The V call is TRBV12-3 or TRBV12-4, the J call TRBJ1-5; 10 nucleotides align to TRBD1. The CDR3 loop spans 14 amino acids. V was clipped by 5 bases and J by 7 bases; unmatched bases: 5. CDR3 loop: CASSPGTGEQPQHF. CDR3 DNA: TGTGCCAGCAGTCCCGGGACAGGGGAACAGCCCCAGCATTTT.

The V and J genes are TRBV12-3 or TRBV12-4 and TRBJ1-5; D gene unclear. The CDR3 spans 15 residues. V shed 2 bases and J shed 0 bases, with 8 bases lying between them. The CDR3 sequence: CASSLLVGSNQPQHF. CDR3 bases: TGTGCCAGCAGTTTATTGGTCGGTAGCAATCAGCCCCAGCATTTT.

The genes are TRBV7-2 and TRBJ2-5; the D is unclear. The CDR3 length is 13 residues. CDR1 is SGHTA, CDR2 FQGNSA, per germline. Trimming stripped 5 bases from V and 5 bases from J, with 12 bases between. Here the CDR3 reads CASSPSFAETQYF. DNA of the CDR3: TGTGCCAGCAGCCCCTCCTTCGCGGAGACCCAGTACTTC.

This clonotype was picked up a small number of times. The chain links TRBV12-3 or TRBV12-4 to TRBJ2-2; D is perhaps TRBD1 or TRBD2 (5 bases each). The CDR3 covers 15 residues. V was clipped by 5 bases and J by 4 bases, with 14 bases between them. Here the CDR3 reads CASSTGTKLTGELFF. The CDR3 region has the DNA TGTGCCAGCAGTACCGGGACCAAACTCACCGGGGAGCTGTTTTTT.

This clonotype was picked up a small number of times. The chain has TRBV5-1 and TRBJ1-4, with TRBD1 matching over 7 bases. V lost 5 bases and J lost 0; bases outside the gene matches: 1. From germline, CDR1 is SGHRS and CDR2 YFSETQ. CDR3 length: 14 amino acids. This CDR3 reads CASRGQSTNEKLFF. Written as DNA, the CDR3 is TGCGCCAGCAGGGGACAGTCAACTAATGAAAAACTGTTTTTT.

This clonotype has only a few counts. The chain recombines TRBV7-2 with TRBJ1-2; D is uncertain. The CDR3 is 13 residues long. Trimming took off 5 bases at V and 7 bases at J, with 14 bases between the two ends. CDR1 is SGHTA, CDR2 FQGNSA, per germline. CDR3 sequence reads: CASSPRGVGGYTF. In DNA, the CDR3 is TGTGCCAGCAGCCCACGTGGAGTAGGTGGCTACACCTTC.

This clonotype occurred many times. The rearrangement joins TRBV12-3 or TRBV12-4 to TRBJ2-1; D might be TRBD2 (6 bases). There are 13 residues in the CDR3. The V gene lost 3 bases and the J gene lost 9 bases, with 12 bases spanning the gap. DNA of the CDR3: TGTGCCAGCAGTTTCCAGCGGGTCACTGAGCAGTTCTTC. Residues: CASSFQRVTEQFF.

This clonotype was observed a few times. This chain joins TRBV7-2 and TRBJ2-7; D remains unclear. V lost 5 bases and J lost 5, with 13 bases in between. This CDR3 is 13 amino acids long. The V gene's germline CDR1 is SGHTA and CDR2 FQGNSA. The CDR3 here is CASSPSWLHEQYF. The CDR3 coding sequence is TGTGCCAGCAGCCCGTCTTGGCTCCACGAGCAGTACTTC.

The J gene is TRBJ2-1, the V gene TRBV27; the match to TRBD2 covers 11 bases. The germline gives CDR1 MNHEY, CDR2 SMNVEV (reference sequence). The J segment lost 3 bases and the V segment lost 6 bases, leaving 4 bases of the junction unmatched. The CDR3 runs to 15 residues. Written as DNA, the CDR3 is TGTGCCAGCAGACTCGGGACTAGCGGCTACAATGAGCAGTTCTTC. Encoded protein: CASRLGTSGYNEQFF.